The 29 T cell receptor beta chains listed next were all sequenced from one sample in a study of cytomegalovirus exposure and HLA in healthy donors. PCR amplification relied on 60 Vbeta primers (plus 13 Jbeta primers). Profiled with immunoSEQ multiplex PCR; TCRdb holds only in-frame clones, not every one. The repertoire holds 150,000 to 200,000 clones, with about four fifths as singletons. The sequencing sample was made of PBMCs. These receptors all stem from a male donor in good health and CMV-seropositive.

V and J are TRBV6-1 and TRBJ1-5, with 8 positions matching TRBD1. CDR3 length: 15 residues. Per germline, CDR1 MNHNS and CDR2 SASEGT. V shed 9 bases, J shed 0 bases, and the junction held 7 bases outside the gene matches. CDR3 coding DNA: TGTGCCAGTGACAGGGGTGGATATAGCAATCAGCCCCAGCATTTT. Translation: CASDRGGYSNQPQHF.

This clone was detected a few times. The V and J genes are TRBV15 and TRBJ2-5, with unresolved D. Germline-derived CDR1 and CDR2 are LNHNV and YYDKDF (reference sequence). V shed 4 bases and J shed 6 bases, with 12 bases lying between them. The CDR3 contains 13 residues. CDR3 bases: TGTGCCACCAGCACCCGAAACAGACAGACCCAGTACTTC. Protein sequence: CATSTRNRQTQYF.

This rearrangement joins TRBV9 to TRBJ1-1; D is unresolved. V was pared by 4 bases and J by 0 bases, with 7 bases between. The germline CDR1 and CDR2 sequences are SGDLS and YYNGEE. This CDR3 contains 13 residues. CDR3 bases: TGTGCCAGCAGCTCGCAGATGAACACTGAAGCTTTCTTT. Protein sequence: CASSSQMNTEAFF.

This rearrangement joins TRBV4-3 to TRBJ1-5; D ambiguous. This CDR3 has 16 amino acids. Trimming left V 0 bases short and J 4 bases short, with 13 bases between. The germline V gene encodes CDR1 LGHNA and CDR2 YSLEER. The CDR3 nucleotides are TGCGCCAGCAGCCAAGATGTCGCAGGTAGGAATCAGCCCCAGCATTTT. Its protein is CASSQDVAGRNQPQHF.

The rearrangement links TRBV7-9 to TRBJ2-1; possible D gene TRBD1, 7 bases. In germline, CDR1 is SEHNR, CDR2 FQNEAQ (reference sequence). The CDR3 is made up of 18 amino acids. V was cut by 2 bases and J by 3 bases, with 20 bases left in between. For the CDR3, the DNA is TGTGCCAGCAGCTTATTTCCCGGGGCAGGGGGGATCTACAATGAGCAGTTCTTC. This sequence encodes CASSLFPGAGGIYNEQFF.

Of note for this clone: Mismatch with germline at one junction end may stem from a read error. The chain recombines TRBV5-1 with TRBJ2-6; the D gene is possibly TRBD2 (6 bases). The V gene's germline CDR1 is SGHRS and CDR2 YFSETQ. The CDR3 sequence is 17 residues long. CDR3 sequence reads: CASSWTTGYSGANGLTF. DNA for the CDR3: TGCGCCAGCAGCTGGACTACAGGATACTCTGGGGCCAACGGCCTGACTTTC.

The V call is TRBV7-8, the J call TRBJ2-2, with D perhaps TRBD1 (6 bases). The CDR3 contains 14 residues. The germline gives CDR1 SGHVS, CDR2 FQNEAQ. Trimming took 2 bases from V and 8 from J, leaving 12 bases between them. The CDR3 bases are TGTGCCAGCAGCTTAAACAGGGATCTGGGGGAGCTGTTTTTT. Protein: CASSLNRDLGELFF.

This chain uses TRBV7-2 with TRBJ2-3; TRBD2 aligns across 7 bases. Looked up from germline, CDR1 is SGHTA and CDR2 is FQGNSA. The CDR3 is made up of 16 amino acids. V was clipped by 3 bases and J by 0 bases; unmatched bases: 6. The chain's CDR3 is CASSFRIGGSTDTQYF. The DNA for the CDR3 is TGTGCCAGCAGCTTTAGGATCGGGGGGAGCACAGATACGCAGTATTTT. The whole variable domain, filled in from reference TRBV7-2 and TRBJ2-3, reads GAGVSQSPSNKVTEKGKDVELRCDPISGHTALYWYRQSLGQGLEFLIYFQGNSAPDKSGLPSDRFSAERTGGSVSTLTIQRTQQEDSAVYLCASSFRIGGSTDTQYFGPGTRLTVL.

The chain couples TRBV5-1 to TRBJ2-1, with D possibly matching TRBD2 (6 bases). The CDR3 is 15 residues long. In germline, CDR1 is SGHRS, CDR2 YFSETQ. V dropped 0 bases and J dropped 6 bases, with 13 bases sitting between them. The DNA of the CDR3 is TGCGCCAGCAGCTTGGGGGGGGTATGGGTCAATGAGCAGTTCTTC. Its protein is CASSLGGVWVNEQFF.

CDR3 sequence: CASSRQATYGYTF. DNA of the CDR3: TGTGCCAGCAGCCGACAGGCAACCTATGGCTACACCTTC. J is TRBJ1-2 and V is TRBV7-9; tentative D call: TRBD1 (6 bases). The CDR3 length is 13 residues. The V gene's germline CDR1 is SEHNR and CDR2 FQNEAQ (reference sequence). The V end was cut by 5 bases, the J end by 4 bases, with 11 bases between.

J is TRBJ1-6 and V is TRBV19, with D tentatively TRBD1 (6 bases). Looked up from germline, CDR1 is LNHDA and CDR2 is SQIVND (reference sequence). The germline V and J ends were trimmed by 5 bases and 10 bases, with 15 bases remaining between them. The CDR3 contains 14 residues. CDR3 amino acids: CASSPARGESPLHF. CDR3 nucleotides: TGTGCCAGTAGTCCCGCCAGGGGAGAATCACCCCTCCACTTT.

The chain couples TRBV5-4 to TRBJ2-7; D might be TRBD2 (5 bases). The length of the CDR3 is 12 residues. Germline V gives CDR1 SGHNT, CDR2 YYREEE (reference sequence). Trimming took off 3 bases at V and 6 bases at J, with 10 bases between the two ends. The CDR3 loop is CASSSPRGEQYF. The CDR3 DNA reads as TGTGCCAGCAGCTCCCCCCGGGGCGAGCAGTACTTC. Together with reference TRBV5-4 and TRBJ2-7, the CDR3 gives the full variable domain: ETGVTQSPTHLIKTRGQQVTLRCSSQSGHNTVSWYQQALGQGPQFIFQYYREEENGRGNFPPRFSGLQFPNYSSELNVNALELDDSALYLCASSSPRGEQYFGPGTRLTVT.

For the CDR3, the DNA is TGTGCCAGCAGCTTGCTCTCTAGCGGGAGGGGGACAGATACGCAGTATTTT. It translates to CASSLLSSGRGTDTQYF. The chain has TRBV7-6 and TRBJ2-3, with TRBD2 matching 12 bases. Germline values: CDR1 SGHVS, CDR2 FNYEAQ. J was trimmed by 3 bases and V by 3 bases; bases with no gene match: 7. CDR3 length: 17 residues. Full variable domain (outside the CDR3, taken from reference TRBV7-6 and TRBJ2-3): GAGVSQSPRYKVTKRGQDVALRCDPISGHVSLYWYRQALGQGPEFLTYFNYEAQQDKSGLPNDRFSAERPEGSISTLTIQRTEQRDSAMYRCASSLLSSGRGTDTQYFGPGTRLTVL.

This clone was counted a single time. This chain links TRBV2 with TRBJ1-1; D remains unclear. The germline V and J ends were trimmed by 11 bases and 4 bases, with 20 bases remaining between them. Germline V CDR1 and CDR2: SNHLY, FYNNEI. CDR3 length: 14 residues. CDR3 DNA sequence: TGTGCCGGCCGAAAGACCCCAACGGGCACTGAAGCTTTCTTT. It is translated as CAGRKTPTGTEAFF.

The V and J genes are TRBV18 and TRBJ2-7; TRBD2 matches 12 bases. With 4 bases clipped from V and 5 bases from J, the junction kept 6 bases outside the gene matches. The germline V gene encodes CDR1 KGHSH and CDR2 LQKENI. The CDR3 consists of 15 residues. The CDR3 reads CASSHRTSGIHEQYF. The CDR3 DNA follows: TGTGCCAGCTCACACCGGACTAGCGGGATCCACGAGCAGTACTTC.

This clone was seen a handful of times. The rearrangement joins TRBV2 to TRBJ1-5; no firm D call. The CDR3 length is 19 residues. The ends were cut back, 6 bases at V and 4 bases at J, with 28 bases in the middle. Germline V gene data show CDR1 as SNHLY and CDR2 as FYNNEI. This CDR3 is CASRGVGWSGGWLNQPQHF. The CDR3 coding sequence is TGTGCCAGCAGGGGAGTGGGGTGGTCAGGTGGGTGGTTAAATCAGCCCCAGCATTTT.

The chain couples TRBV13 to TRBJ2-2; 14 bases align to TRBD2. CDR3 length: 15 residues. CDR1 PRHDT and CDR2 FYEKMQ come from the germline V gene (reference sequence). V lost 6 bases and J lost 3; bases outside the gene matches: 0. Written as DNA, the CDR3 is TGTGCCAGCAGGGGACTAGCGGGAGACACCGGGGAGCTGTTTTTT. Amino acids: CASRGLAGDTGELFF.

V and J are TRBV7-6 and TRBJ1-1; D call uncertain. V dropped 5 bases and J dropped 1 base, with 8 bases sitting between them. Germline V gene sequence: CDR1 SGHVS, CDR2 FNYEAQ. This CDR3 has 13 amino acids. The CDR3 protein is CASSPRGNTEAFF. The DNA for the CDR3 is TGTGCCAGCAGCCCGCGGGGGAACACTGAAGCTTTCTTT.

The chain employs TRBV10-3 and TRBJ2-5; 10 bases map to TRBD1. Losses at the gene ends were 8 bases for V and 5 bases for J; bases not matched to a gene: 5. Germline assignment: CDR1 ENHRY and CDR2 SYGVKD. This CDR3 has 13 residues. The CDR3 DNA reads TGTGCCATCGGGGGACAGGGGCCGGAGACCCAGTACTTC. Its translation is CAIGGQGPETQYF.

A few counts support this clone. J is TRBJ1-5 and V is TRBV30; D is possibly TRBD1 (6 bases). Germline loops: CDR1 GTSNPN, CDR2 SVGIG (reference sequence). V was trimmed by 2 bases and J by 1 base, leaving 21 bases between them. This CDR3 contains 18 residues. The CDR3 is CAWSRDRMGFGSNQPQHF. In DNA form, the CDR3 reads TGTGCCTGGAGTCGCGACAGGATGGGTTTTGGGAGCAATCAGCCCCAGCATTTT. The variable domain in full, with the rest retrieved from reference TRBV30 and TRBJ1-5, is SQTIHQWPATLVQPVGSPLSLECTVEGTSNPNLYWYRQAAGRGLQLLFYSVGIGQISSEVPQNLSASRPQDRQFILSSKKLLLSDSGFYLCAWSRDRMGFGSNQPQHFGDGTRLSIL.

This clone came up once. The V gene is TRBV11-2, the J gene TRBJ1-2; 7 nucleotides line up with TRBD1. The CDR3 runs 13 residues. Trimming cost V 0 bases and J 7 bases; bases outside gene matches: 2. CDR1 and CDR2 (germline): SGHAT, FQNNGV. CDR3 coding DNA: TGTGCCAGCAGCTTAGAGGCAGGGGGTGGCTACACCTTC. It translates to CASSLEAGGGYTF. The complete variable domain, with remaining parts taken from reference TRBV11-2 and TRBJ1-2, reads EAGVAQSPRYKIIEKRQSVAFWCNPISGHATLYWYQQILGQGPKLLIQFQNNGVVDDSQLPKDRFSAERLKGVDSTLKIQPAKLEDSAVYLCASSLEAGGGYTFGSGTRLTVV.

This clone was picked up one time. This chain connects TRBV27 to TRBJ2-3; 7 bases match TRBD2. The V and J ends lost 2 bases and 4 bases, in that order; junction bases with no gene match: 3. This CDR3 has 14 residues. CDR1 is MNHEY and CDR2 is SMNVEV in the germline V gene (reference sequence). CDR3 sequence: CASSLGRGADTQYF. The CDR3 DNA reads as TGTGCCAGCAGTTTAGGGAGGGGCGCAGATACGCAGTATTTT.

The chain links TRBV19 to TRBJ2-5; 8 bases align to TRBD2. CDR1 LNHDA and CDR2 SQIVND come from the germline V gene (reference sequence). The V and J ends lost 4 bases and 11 bases, in that order; junction bases with no gene match: 12. The CDR3 covers 14 residues. The CDR3 here is CASSNREGPREQYF. The CDR3 nucleotides are TGTGCCAGTAGTAACCGGGAGGGCCCAAGGGAGCAGTACTTC.

The CDR3, as DNA: TGCGCCAGCAGTGGCTCAGGGGACACCGGGGAGCTGTTTTTT. Translated, it gives CASSGSGDTGELFF. The genes are TRBV5-1 and TRBJ2-2, with D possibly being TRBD1 (6 bases). Germline lookup yields CDR1 SGHRS and CDR2 YFSETQ. Trimming removed 5 bases at V and 3 bases at J, with 11 bases between. This CDR3 has 14 residues.

This chain connects TRBV7-9 to TRBJ1-6; D is ambiguous. CDR1 is SEHNR, CDR2 FQNEAQ, per germline (reference sequence). This CDR3 spans 15 amino acids. The V and J ends lost 4 bases and 0 bases respectively, with 7 bases between them. This CDR3 reads CASSSTSSYNSPLHF. CDR3 nucleotide sequence: TGTGCCAGCAGCTCTACGAGCTCCTATAATTCACCCCTCCACTTT.

The chain recombines TRBV5-1 with TRBJ2-5; the D gene is possibly TRBD2 (7 bases). The V end was cut by 0 bases, the J end by 5 bases, with 17 bases between. This CDR3 contains 16 residues. Germline V CDR1 and CDR2: SGHRS, YFSETQ. CDR3 amino acids: CASSLAKGGALETQYF. The DNA for the CDR3 is TGCGCCAGCAGCTTGGCCAAGGGGGGGGCGCTGGAGACCCAGTACTTC.

V is TRBV5-1 and J is TRBJ1-5, with TRBD1 as a possible D gene (6 bases). Trimming shortened V by 1 base and J by 4 bases, and 6 bases separated the two germline ends. The CDR3 totals 13 residues. Germline V gene data show CDR1 as SGHRS and CDR2 as YFSETQ. DNA of the CDR3: TGCGCCAGCAGCTTGCAGGGGAATCAGCCCCAGCATTTT. Its translation: CASSLQGNQPQHF.

The V and J genes are TRBV15 and TRBJ2-7, with TRBD1 as a possible D gene (6 bases). The CDR3 sequence is 16 residues long. Trimming pared 3 bases from V and 7 bases from J, leaving 22 bases between. In germline, CDR1 is LNHNV, CDR2 YYDKDF (reference sequence). CDR3 amino acids: CATSSGQSSLSYEQYF. CDR3 sequence (DNA): TGTGCCACCAGCAGCGGACAGTCCTCTCTCTCGTATGAGCAGTACTTC.

This chain joins TRBV18 and TRBJ1-5, with 7 bases identical to TRBD1. This CDR3 is built from 13 residues. The V gene's germline CDR1 is KGHSH and CDR2 LQKENI. V was pared by 2 bases and J by 7 bases, with 2 bases of the junction left unmatched. In nucleotides, the CDR3 is TGTGCCAGCTCACCAGACAGGGACCAGCCCCAGCATTTT. Residues: CASSPDRDQPQHF.